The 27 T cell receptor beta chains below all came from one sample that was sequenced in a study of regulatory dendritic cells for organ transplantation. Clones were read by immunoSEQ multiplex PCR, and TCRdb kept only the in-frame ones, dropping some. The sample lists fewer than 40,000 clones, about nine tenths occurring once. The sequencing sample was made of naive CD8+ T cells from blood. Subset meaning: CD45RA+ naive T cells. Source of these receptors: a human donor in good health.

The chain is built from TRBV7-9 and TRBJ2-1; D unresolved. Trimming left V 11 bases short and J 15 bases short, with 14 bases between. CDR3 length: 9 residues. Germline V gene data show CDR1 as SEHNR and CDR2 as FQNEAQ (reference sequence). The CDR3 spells CAPGTPRFF. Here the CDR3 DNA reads TGTGCCCCCGGTACCCCGCGGTTCTTC.

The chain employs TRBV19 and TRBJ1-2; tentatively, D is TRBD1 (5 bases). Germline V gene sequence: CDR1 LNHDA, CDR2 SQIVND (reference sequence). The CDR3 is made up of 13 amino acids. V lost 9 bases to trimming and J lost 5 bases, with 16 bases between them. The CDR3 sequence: CASQLLEGYGYTF. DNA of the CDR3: TGTGCCAGCCAACTGCTCGAGGGGTATGGCTACACCTTC.

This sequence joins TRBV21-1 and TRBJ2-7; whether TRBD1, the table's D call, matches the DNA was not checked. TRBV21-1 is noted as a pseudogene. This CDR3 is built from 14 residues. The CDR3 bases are TGTGCCAGCAGGACTACAGGGGGCGGTCACGAGCAGTACTTC. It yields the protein CASRTTGGGHEQYF.

The CDR3: CASSPEDREEAFF. Here the CDR3 DNA reads TGTGCCAGCAGCCCAGAGGACAGGGAGGAAGCTTTCTTT. The chain carries TRBV7-9 and TRBJ1-1; the match to TRBD1 covers 8 bases. The CDR3 has 13 amino acids. The V gene end was trimmed by 5 bases and the J gene end by 8 bases; junction bases not matched to a gene: 7. Germline CDR1 is SEHNR and CDR2 is FQNEAQ (reference sequence).

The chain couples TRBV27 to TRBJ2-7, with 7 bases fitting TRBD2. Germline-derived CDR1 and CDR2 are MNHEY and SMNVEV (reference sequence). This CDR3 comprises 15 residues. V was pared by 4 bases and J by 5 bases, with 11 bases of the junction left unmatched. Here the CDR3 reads CASSSTGGRFHEQYF. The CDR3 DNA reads TGTGCCAGCAGTTCCACGGGCGGGAGATTTCACGAGCAGTACTTC.

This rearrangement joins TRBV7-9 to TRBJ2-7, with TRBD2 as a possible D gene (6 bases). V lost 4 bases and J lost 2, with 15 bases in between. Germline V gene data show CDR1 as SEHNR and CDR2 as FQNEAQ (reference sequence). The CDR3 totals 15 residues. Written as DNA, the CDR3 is TGTGCCAGCAGCTCCGGAGGGCGAGTAACCTACGAGCAGTACTTC. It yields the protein CASSSGGRVTYEQYF.

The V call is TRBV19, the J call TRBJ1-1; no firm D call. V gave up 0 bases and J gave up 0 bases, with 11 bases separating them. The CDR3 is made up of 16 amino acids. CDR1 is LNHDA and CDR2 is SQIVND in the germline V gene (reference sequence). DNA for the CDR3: TGTGCCAGTAGTATAGATCTCGGCAGTTTGAACACTGAAGCTTTCTTT. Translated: CASSIDLGSLNTEAFF.

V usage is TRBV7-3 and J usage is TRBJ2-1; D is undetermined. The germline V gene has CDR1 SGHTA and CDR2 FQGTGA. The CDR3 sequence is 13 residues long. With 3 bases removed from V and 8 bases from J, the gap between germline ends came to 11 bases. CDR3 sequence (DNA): TGTGCCAGCAGCTTGTCACGACGAGATGAGCAGTTCTTC. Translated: CASSLSRRDEQFF.

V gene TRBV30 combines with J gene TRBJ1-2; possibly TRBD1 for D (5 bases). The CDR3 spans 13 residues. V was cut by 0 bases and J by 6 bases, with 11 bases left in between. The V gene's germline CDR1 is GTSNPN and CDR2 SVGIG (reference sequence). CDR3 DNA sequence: TGTGCCTGGAGTGTACTAGGGACGGATGGCTACACCTTC. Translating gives CAWSVLGTDGYTF. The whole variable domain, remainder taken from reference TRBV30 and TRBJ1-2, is SQTIHQWPATLVQPVGSPLSLECTVEGTSNPNLYWYRQAAGRGLQLLFYSVGIGQISSEVPQNLSASRPQDRQFILSSKKLLLSDSGFYLCAWSVLGTDGYTFGSGTRLTVV.

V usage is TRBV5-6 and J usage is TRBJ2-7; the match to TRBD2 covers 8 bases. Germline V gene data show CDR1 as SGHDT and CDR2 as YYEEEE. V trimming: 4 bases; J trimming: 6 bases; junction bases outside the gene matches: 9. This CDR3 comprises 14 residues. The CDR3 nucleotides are TGTGCCAGCAGCCACAGCGCGGGGGGAGGCGAGCAGTACTTC. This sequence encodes CASSHSAGGGEQYF.

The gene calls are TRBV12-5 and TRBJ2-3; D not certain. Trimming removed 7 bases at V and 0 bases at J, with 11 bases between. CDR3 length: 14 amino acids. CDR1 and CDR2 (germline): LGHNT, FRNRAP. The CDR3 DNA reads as TGTGCTAGTGCGAAGTTCTCTAGCACAGATACGCAGTATTTT. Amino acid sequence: CASAKFSSTDTQYF.

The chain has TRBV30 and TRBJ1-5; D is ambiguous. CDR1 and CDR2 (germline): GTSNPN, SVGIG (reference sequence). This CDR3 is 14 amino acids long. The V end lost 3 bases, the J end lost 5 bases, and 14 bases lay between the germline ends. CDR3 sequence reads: CAWRSVDPDQPQHF. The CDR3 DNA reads TGTGCCTGGAGGTCGGTGGATCCGGATCAGCCCCAGCATTTT. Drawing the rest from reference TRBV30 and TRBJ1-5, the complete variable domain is SQTIHQWPATLVQPVGSPLSLECTVEGTSNPNLYWYRQAAGRGLQLLFYSVGIGQISSEVPQNLSASRPQDRQFILSSKKLLLSDSGFYLCAWRSVDPDQPQHFGDGTRLSIL.

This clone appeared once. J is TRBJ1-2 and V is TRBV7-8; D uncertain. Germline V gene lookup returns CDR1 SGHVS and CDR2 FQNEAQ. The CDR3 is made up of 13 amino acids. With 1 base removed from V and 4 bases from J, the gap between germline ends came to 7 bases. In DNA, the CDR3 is TGTGCCAGCAGCTTAGGCAGCTCCTATGGCTACACCTTC. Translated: CASSLGSSYGYTF.

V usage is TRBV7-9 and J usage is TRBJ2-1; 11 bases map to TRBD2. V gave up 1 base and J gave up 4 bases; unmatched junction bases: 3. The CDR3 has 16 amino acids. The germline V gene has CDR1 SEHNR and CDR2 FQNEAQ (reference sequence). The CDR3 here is CASSLGSGRDYNEQFF. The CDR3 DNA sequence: TGTGCCAGCAGCTTAGGTAGCGGGAGGGATTACAATGAGCAGTTCTTC.

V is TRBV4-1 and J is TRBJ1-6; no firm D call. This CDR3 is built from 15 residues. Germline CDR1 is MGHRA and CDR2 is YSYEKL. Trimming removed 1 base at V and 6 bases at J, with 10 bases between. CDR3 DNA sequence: TGCGCCAGCAGCCAAGTCGGTCAGCTTAATTCACCCCTCCACTTT. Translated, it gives CASSQVGQLNSPLHF.

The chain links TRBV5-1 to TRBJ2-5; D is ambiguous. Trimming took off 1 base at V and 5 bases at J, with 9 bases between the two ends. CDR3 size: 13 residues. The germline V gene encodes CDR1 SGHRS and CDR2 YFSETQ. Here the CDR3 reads CASSLSGRETQYF. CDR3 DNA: TGCGCCAGCAGCTTGTCAGGCCGGGAGACCCAGTACTTC.

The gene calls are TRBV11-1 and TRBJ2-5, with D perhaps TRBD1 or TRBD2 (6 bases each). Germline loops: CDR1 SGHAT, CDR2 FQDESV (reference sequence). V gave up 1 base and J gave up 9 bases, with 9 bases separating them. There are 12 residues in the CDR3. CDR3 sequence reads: CASSLGGAAQYF. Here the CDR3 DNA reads TGTGCCAGCAGCTTAGGGGGGGCGGCCCAGTACTTC.

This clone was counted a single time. The chain's CDR3 is CASSRGPAVSSYEQYF. Here the CDR3 DNA reads TGTGCCAGCAGCAGGGGGCCGGCGGTTAGCTCCTACGAGCAGTACTTC. The gene calls are TRBV27 and TRBJ2-7; TRBD1 matches at 8 bases. The CDR3 consists of 16 residues. V shed 6 bases and J 0 bases; nucleotides not matched to a gene: 10. The germline V gene has CDR1 MNHEY and CDR2 SMNVEV (reference sequence).

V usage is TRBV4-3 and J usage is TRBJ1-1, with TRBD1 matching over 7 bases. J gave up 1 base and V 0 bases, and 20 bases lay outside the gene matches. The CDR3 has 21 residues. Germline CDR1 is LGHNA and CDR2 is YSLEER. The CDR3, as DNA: TGCGCCAGCAGCCAAGATCGGCCAACTATCCTCAGGGGGAGGGGGAACACTGAAGCTTTCTTT. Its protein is CASSQDRPTILRGRGNTEAFF.

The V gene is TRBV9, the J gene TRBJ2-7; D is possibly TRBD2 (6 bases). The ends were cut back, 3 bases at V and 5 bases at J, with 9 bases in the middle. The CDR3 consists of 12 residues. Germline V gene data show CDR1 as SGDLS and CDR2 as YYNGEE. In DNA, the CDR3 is TGTGCCAGCAGCGGCGGGGTAAACGAGCAGTACTTC. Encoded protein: CASSGGVNEQYF. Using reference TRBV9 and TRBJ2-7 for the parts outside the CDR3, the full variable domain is DSGVTQTPKHLITATGQRVTLRCSPRSGDLSVYWYQQSLDQGLQFLIQYYNGEERAKGNILERFSAQQFPDLHSELNLSSLELGDSALYFCASSGGVNEQYFGPGTRLTVT.

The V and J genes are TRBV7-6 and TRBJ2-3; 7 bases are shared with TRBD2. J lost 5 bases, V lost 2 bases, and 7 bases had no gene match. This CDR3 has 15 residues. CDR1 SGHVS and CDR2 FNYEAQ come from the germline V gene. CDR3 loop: CASSLPGLSIDTQYF. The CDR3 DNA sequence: TGTGCCAGCAGCTTACCGGGACTATCTATAGATACGCAGTATTTT.

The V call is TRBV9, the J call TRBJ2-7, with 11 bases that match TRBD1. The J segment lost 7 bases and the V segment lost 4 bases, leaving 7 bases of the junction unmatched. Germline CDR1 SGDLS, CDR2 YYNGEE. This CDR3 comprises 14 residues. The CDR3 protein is CASSTPGQGVEQYF. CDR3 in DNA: TGTGCCAGCAGCACTCCGGGACAGGGGGTAGAGCAGTACTTC.

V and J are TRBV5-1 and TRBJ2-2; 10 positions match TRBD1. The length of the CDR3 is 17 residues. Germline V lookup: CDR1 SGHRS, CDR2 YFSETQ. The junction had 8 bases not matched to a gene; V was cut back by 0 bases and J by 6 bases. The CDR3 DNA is TGCGCCAGCAGCTTGGCCGTCAGCGGACAGGGGGCCGGGGAGCTGTTTTTT. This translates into CASSLAVSGQGAGELFF.

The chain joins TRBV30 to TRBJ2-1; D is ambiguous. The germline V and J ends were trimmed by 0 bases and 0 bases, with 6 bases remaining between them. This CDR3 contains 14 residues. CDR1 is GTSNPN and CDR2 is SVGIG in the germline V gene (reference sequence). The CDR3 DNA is TGTGCCTGGAGTGTGTCCAGCTCCTACAATGAGCAGTTCTTC. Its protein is CAWSVSSSYNEQFF.

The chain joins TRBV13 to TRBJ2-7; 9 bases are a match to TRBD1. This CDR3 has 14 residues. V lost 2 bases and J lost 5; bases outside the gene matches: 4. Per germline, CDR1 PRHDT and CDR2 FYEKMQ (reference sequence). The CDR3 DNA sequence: TGTGCCAGCAGCTTATCAGGACAGGGGAACGAGCAGTACTTC. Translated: CASSLSGQGNEQYF.

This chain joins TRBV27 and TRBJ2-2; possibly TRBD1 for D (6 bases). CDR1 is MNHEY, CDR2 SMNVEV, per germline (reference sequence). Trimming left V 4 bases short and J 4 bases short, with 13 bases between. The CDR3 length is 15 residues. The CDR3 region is CASSSRGRSTGELFF. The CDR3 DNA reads TGTGCCAGCAGTTCCAGGGGCCGCAGCACCGGGGAGCTGTTTTTT.

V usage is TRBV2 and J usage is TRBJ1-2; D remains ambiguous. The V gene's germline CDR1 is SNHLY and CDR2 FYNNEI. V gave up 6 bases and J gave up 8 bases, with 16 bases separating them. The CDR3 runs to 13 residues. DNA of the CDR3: TGTGCCAGCAGCGTCAACCCCCCTACCGGCTACACCTTC. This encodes CASSVNPPTGYTF.